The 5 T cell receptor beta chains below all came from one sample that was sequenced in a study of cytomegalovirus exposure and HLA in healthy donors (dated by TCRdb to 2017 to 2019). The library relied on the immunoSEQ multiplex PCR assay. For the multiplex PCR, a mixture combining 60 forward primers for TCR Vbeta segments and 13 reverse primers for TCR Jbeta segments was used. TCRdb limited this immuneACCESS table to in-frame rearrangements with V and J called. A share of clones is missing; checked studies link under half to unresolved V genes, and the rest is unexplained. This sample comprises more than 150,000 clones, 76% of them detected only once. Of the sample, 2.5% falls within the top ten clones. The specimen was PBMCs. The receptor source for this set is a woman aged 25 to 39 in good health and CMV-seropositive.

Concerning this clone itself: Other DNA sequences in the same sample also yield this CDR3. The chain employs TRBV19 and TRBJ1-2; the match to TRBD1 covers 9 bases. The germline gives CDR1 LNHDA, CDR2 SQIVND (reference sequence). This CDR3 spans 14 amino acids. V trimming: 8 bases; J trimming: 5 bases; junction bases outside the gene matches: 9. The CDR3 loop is CASAQGADQYGYTF. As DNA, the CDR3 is TGTGCCAGTGCACAGGGGGCGGACCAATATGGCTACACCTTC. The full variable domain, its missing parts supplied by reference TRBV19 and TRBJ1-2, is DGGITQSPKYLFRKEGQNVTLSCEQNLNHDAMYWYRQDPGQGLRLIYYSQIVNDFQKGDIAEGYSVSREKKESFPLTVTSAQKNPTAFYLCASAQGADQYGYTFGSGTRLTVV.

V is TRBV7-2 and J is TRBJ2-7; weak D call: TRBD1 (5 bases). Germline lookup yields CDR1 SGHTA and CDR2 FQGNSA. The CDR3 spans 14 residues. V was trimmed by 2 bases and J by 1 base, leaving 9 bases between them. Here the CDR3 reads CASSLYTGSYEQYF. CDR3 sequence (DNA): TGTGCCAGCAGCTTATATACAGGATCCTACGAGCAGTACTTC.

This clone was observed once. The CDR3 DNA follows: TGCGCCAGCAGCCAAGTAGGGGGCCTAGAGACCCAGTACTTC. Residues: CASSQVGGLETQYF. The chain combines TRBV4-1 with TRBJ2-5; the match to TRBD1 covers 7 bases. The V gene end was trimmed by 1 base and the J gene end by 4 bases; junction bases not matched to a gene: 3. This CDR3 spans 14 amino acids. The germline gives CDR1 MGHRA, CDR2 YSYEKL.

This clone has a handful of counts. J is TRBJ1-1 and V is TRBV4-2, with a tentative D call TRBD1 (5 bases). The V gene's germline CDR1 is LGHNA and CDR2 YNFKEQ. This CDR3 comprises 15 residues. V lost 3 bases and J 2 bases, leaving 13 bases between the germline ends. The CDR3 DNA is TGTGCCAGCAGCCATCCGGGAGGGGTCAACACTGAAGCTTTCTTT. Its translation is CASSHPGGVNTEAFF.

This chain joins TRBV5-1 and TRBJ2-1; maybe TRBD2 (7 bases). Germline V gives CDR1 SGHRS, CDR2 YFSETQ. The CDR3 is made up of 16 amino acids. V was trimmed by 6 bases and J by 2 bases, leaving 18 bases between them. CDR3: CASTFGGGGTYNEQFF. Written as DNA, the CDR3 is TGCGCCAGCACGTTCGGGGGCGGGGGAACCTACAATGAGCAGTTCTTC.